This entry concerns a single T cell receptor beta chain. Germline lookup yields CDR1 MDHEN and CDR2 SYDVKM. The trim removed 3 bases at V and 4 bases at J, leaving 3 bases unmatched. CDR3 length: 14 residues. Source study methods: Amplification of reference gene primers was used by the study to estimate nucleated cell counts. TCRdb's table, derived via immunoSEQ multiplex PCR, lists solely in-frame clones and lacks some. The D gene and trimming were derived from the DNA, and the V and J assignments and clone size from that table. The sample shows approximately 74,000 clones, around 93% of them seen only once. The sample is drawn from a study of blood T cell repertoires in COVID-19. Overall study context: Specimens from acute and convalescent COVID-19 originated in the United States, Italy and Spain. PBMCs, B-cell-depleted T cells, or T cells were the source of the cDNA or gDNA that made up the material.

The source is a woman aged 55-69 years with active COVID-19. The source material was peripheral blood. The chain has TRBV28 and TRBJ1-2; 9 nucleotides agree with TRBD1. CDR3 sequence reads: CASSFTGGSYGYTF. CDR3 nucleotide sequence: TGTGCCAGCAGTTTTACAGGGGGCAGCTATGGCTACACCTTC.